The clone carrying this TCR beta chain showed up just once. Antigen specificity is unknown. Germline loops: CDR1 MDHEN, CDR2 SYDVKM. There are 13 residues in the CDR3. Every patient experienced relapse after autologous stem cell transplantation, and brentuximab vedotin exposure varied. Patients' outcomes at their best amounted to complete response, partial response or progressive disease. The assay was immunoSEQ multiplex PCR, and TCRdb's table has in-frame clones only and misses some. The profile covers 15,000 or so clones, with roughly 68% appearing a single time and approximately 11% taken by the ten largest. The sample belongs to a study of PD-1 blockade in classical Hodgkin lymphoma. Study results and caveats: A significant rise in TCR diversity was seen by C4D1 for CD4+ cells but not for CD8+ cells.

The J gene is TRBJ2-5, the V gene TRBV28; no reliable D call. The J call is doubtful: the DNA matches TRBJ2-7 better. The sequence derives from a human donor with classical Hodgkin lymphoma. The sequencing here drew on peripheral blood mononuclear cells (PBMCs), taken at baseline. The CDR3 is CASRLSRSYEQYF. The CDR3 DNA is TGTGCCAGCAGGCTCAGCCGGTCCTACGAGCAGTACTTC.